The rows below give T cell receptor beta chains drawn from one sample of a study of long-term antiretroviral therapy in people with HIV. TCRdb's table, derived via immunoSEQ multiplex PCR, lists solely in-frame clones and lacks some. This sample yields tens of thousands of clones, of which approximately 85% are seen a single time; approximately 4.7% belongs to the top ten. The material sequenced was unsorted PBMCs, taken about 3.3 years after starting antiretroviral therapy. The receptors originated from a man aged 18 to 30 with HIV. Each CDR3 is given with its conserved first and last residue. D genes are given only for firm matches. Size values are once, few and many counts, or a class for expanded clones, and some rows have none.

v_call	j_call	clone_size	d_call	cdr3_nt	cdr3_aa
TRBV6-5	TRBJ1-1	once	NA	TGTGCCAGCAGTTACCACCCGAGGGGCACTGAAGCTTTCTTT	CASSYHPRGTEAFF
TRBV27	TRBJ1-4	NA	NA	TGTGCCAGCAGTTTACTAACTAATGAAAAACTGTTTTTT	CASSLLTNEKLFF
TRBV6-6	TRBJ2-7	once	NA	TGTGCCAGCAGGGTCCTCTACGAGCAGTACTTC	CASRVLYEQYF
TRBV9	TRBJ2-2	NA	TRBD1	TGTGCCAGCAGCGCCGCCCGGACAGGGGCTTCCTACACCGGGGAGCTGTTTTTT	CASSAARTGASYTGELFF
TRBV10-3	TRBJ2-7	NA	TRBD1	TGTGCCATCACCATGGGGACAGGACCCTACGAGCAGTACTTC	CAITMGTGPYEQYF
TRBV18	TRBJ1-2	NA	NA	TGTGCCAGCTCACCACCGGAGGGGTTCAATGGCTACACCTTC	CASSPPEGFNGYTF
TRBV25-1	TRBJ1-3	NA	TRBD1	TGTGCCAGCAGGGGACAGGGTGCAAGCTCTGGAAACACCATATATTTT	CASRGQGASSGNTIYF
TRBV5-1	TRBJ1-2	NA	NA	TGCGCCAGCAGCTCAGGATGGGGGCCTTTCACTATGGGCTACACCTTC	CASSSGWGPFTMGYTF
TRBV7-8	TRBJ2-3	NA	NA	TGTGCCAGCAGCTTAAGAGGTTTTATAGGGACAGATACGCAGTATTTT	CASSLRGFIGTDTQYF
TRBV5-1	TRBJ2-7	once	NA	TGCGCCAGCAGCTCCTCGCAGGGTACCTACGAGCAGTACTTC	CASSSSQGTYEQYF
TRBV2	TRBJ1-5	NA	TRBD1	TGTGCTTCGGGACAGGGGGATCAGCCCCAGCATTTT	CASGQGDQPQHF
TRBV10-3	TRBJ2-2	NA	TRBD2	TGTGCCATCAGTGAAGGGACTAGCGGGGGGGATTTAAACACCGGGGAGCTGTTTTTT	CAISEGTSGGDLNTGELFF
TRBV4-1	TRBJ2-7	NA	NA	TGCGCCAGCAGCCAATCGGGACTGAGCTCCTACGAGCAGTACTTC	CASSQSGLSSYEQYF
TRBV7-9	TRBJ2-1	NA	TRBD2	TGTGCCAGCAGCTTAAGGCTAGCGGAATACAATGAGCAGTTCTTC	CASSLRLAEYNEQFF
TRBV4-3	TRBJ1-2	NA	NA	TGCGCCAGCAGCCAAGATCATAAGACAGCCAGATTCTATGGCTACACCTTC	CASSQDHKTARFYGYTF
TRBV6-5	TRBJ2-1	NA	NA	TGTGCCAGCAGTTACTCGCTAGCTACCTACAATGAGCAGTTCTTC	CASSYSLATYNEQFF
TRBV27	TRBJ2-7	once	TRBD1	TGTGCCAGCCGACCTTCGGGACAGGGAAACGAGCAGTACTTC	CASRPSGQGNEQYF
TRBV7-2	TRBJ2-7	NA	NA	TGTGCCAGCAGCTTAGCGGTAACGGGCGGGAACGAGCAGTACTTC	CASSLAVTGGNEQYF
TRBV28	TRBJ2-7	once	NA	TGTGCCAGCAGTTTGGGGTCGGCCGAGCAGTACTTC	CASSLGSAEQYF
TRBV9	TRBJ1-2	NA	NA	TGTGCCAGCAGCGTTTTCGAGAATGGCTACACCTTC	CASSVFENGYTF
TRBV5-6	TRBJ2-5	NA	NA	TGTGCCAGCAGCTTGCTTAATCGGGGGGAGACCCAGTACTTC	CASSLLNRGETQYF
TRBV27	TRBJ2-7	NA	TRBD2	TGTGCCAGCAGTATAGGGACAGGGGGACTAGCGGGACCCGGAGCCTTCTCCTACGAGCAGTACTTC	CASSIGTGGLAGPGAFSYEQYF
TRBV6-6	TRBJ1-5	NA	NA	TGTGCCAGCAGTTACGGGCAGCTAGTAGGTCAGCCCCAGCATTTT	CASSYGQLVGQPQHF
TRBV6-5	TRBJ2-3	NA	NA	TGTGCCAGCAGTTACTCCATGCCCGATACGCAGTATTTT	CASSYSMPDTQYF
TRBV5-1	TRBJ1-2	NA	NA	TGCGCCAGCAGCGGAGAGACACCTGACTATGGCTACACCTTC	CASSGETPDYGYTF
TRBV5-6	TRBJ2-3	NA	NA	TGTGCCAGCAGCTTGGCGGGCAGCACAGATACGCAGTATTTT	CASSLAGSTDTQYF
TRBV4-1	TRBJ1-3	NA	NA	TGCGCCAGCAGCCAAGCTCAGGGCCGCTCTGGAAACACCATATATTTT	CASSQAQGRSGNTIYF
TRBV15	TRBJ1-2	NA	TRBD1	TGTGCCACCAGCACCATGACAGGGGGCCATGGCTACACCTTC	CATSTMTGGHGYTF
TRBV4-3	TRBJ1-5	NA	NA	TGCGCCAGCAGCCAAGATATTGGGGGTAGCAATCAGCCCCAGCATTTT	CASSQDIGGSNQPQHF
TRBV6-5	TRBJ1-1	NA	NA	TGTGCCAGCAGCCCGGGGAACACTGAAGCTTTCTTT	CASSPGNTEAFF
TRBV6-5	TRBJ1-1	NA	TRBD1	TGTGCCAGCACCGAGGGGGCGTGGCGGAACACTGAAGCTTTCTTT	CASTEGAWRNTEAFF
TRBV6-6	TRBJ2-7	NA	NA	TGTGCCAGCAGCTCCTTAGGGCAGGGCGAGCAGTACTTC	CASSSLGQGEQYF
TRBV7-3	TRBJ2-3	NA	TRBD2	TGTGCCAGCAGCCTCCTCGGGGGGAGGGATACGCAGTATTTT	CASSLLGGRDTQYF
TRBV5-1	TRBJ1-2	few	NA	TGCGCCAGCAGCGACGACGGGTTCTATGGCTACACCTTC	CASSDDGFYGYTF
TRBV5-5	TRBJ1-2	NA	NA	TGTGCCAGCAGCTTGGACCTTTCTGGCTACACCTTC	CASSLDLSGYTF
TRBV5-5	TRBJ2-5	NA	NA	TGTGCCAGCAGCTTGGGCCAAAGACACTTGGATACCCAGTACTTC	CASSLGQRHLDTQYF
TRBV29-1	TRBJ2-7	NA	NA	TGCAGCGTCGCCTTGACGGGGATTTCCTACGAGCAGTACTTC	CSVALTGISYEQYF
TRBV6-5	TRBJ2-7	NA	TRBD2	TGTGCCAGCAGCCCCCGGCTAGCGGGAGCGTACGAGCAGTACTTC	CASSPRLAGAYEQYF
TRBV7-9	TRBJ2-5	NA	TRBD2	TGTGCCAGCAAGGTTGACGGGACTAGCGGGGGGGCCCAGTACTTC	CASKVDGTSGGAQYF
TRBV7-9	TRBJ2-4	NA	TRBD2	TGTGCCAGCAGTACTAGCGGCCTAGCCAAAAACATTCAGTACTTC	CASSTSGLAKNIQYF
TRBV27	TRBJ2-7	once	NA	TGTGCCAGCAGTCCGAACCCCCACGAGCAGTACTTC	CASSPNPHEQYF
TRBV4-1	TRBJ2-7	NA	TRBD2	TGCGCCAGCAGCTTAGCGGGGGATCCCTACGAGCAGTACTTC	CASSLAGDPYEQYF
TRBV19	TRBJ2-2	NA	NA	TGTGCCAGTAGTATCTTACAGGGCTACACCGGGGAGCTGTTTTTT	CASSILQGYTGELFF
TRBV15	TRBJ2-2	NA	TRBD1	TGTGCCACCAGCAGAGATCCCCCCAGGGGGACGGGCACCGGGGAGCTGTTTTTT	CATSRDPPRGTGTGELFF
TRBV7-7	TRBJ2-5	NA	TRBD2	TGTGCTAGCAGTATAGGACTAGCGGGAGTGACACAAGAGACCCAGTACTTC	CASSIGLAGVTQETQYF
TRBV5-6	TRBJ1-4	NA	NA	TGTGCCAGCAGGAGGGTGGAGAATGAAAAACTGTTTTTT	CASRRVENEKLFF
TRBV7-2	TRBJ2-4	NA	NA	TGTGCCAGCAGCTCCGAGAAGGCGGAAAACATTCAGTACTTC	CASSSEKAENIQYF
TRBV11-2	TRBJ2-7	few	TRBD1	TGTGCCAGCAGCGCGTCGACAGGGGGCTACGAGCAGTACTTC	CASSASTGGYEQYF
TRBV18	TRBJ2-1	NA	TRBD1	TGTGCCAGCTCACCTGAGGGACAGGTCCACAATGAGCAGTTCTTC	CASSPEGQVHNEQFF
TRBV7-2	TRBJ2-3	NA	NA	TGTGCCAGCAGCCTCCGGCAGATCACAGATACGCAGTATTTT	CASSLRQITDTQYF
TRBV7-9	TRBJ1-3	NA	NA	TGTGCCAGCAGCCCCCTCCTTCCCTTT	CASSPLLPF
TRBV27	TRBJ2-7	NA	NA	TGTGCCAGCAGTTTTAGAGTCGTGGGGCAGCTAACGAGCTCCTACGAGCAGTACTTC	CASSFRVVGQLTSSYEQYF